This T cell receptor (beta chain) emerged from a study of CD8 T cells in Susac syndrome. Trimming cost V 3 bases and J 4 bases, with 16 bases left between them. The CDR3 has 17 residues. The germline V gene has CDR1 LGHDT and CDR2 YNNKEL (reference sequence). General study findings and limits: The number of individuals included in the study's TCR sequencing and HLA analysis was acknowledged as relatively small.

A quantity of 0.5 to 1 ug RNA underwent reverse transcription using random hexamers. TCR beta CDR3 was amplified by immunoSEQ multiplex PCR. This amplification extended across 54 Vbeta and 13 Jbeta segments. Via MiXCR, TCRdb re-called the immunoSEQ multiplex PCR reads, giving one row per CDR3 protein. In the table there are approximately 170,000 distinct CDR3 sequences, roughly 95% of which are singletons. Note on this clonotype: Its specificity is unknown.

The source material was CD4+ T cells from PBMCs. The receptor was derived from a human donor in good health. The V call is TRBV3-1, the J call TRBJ2-6; D remains unclear. The CDR3 region has the DNA TGTGCCAGCAGCCAGCCGACTGGTCTCCCCGGGGCCAACGTCCTGACTTTC. It specifies CASSQPTGLPGANVLTF.